A single sample gave rise to the 17 T cell receptor beta chains below, sequenced in a study of beta chain features in type 1 diabetes. Expressed TCRB transcripts were sequenced because the entire RNA isolate underwent reverse transcription. Assay used: immunoSEQ multiplex PCR; TCRdb lists only in-frame clones, some missing. The sample holds around 250,000 clones, 68% seen once. The sequencing input was naive CD4+ T cells from blood. These receptors originate from a man aged 25-45 years in good health.

The chain carries TRBV30 and TRBJ1-1, with D tentatively TRBD1 (5 bases). V lost 2 bases, J lost 12 bases, and 13 bases lay in between. The CDR3 has 11 amino acids. The germline gives CDR1 GTSNPN, CDR2 SVGIG (reference sequence). This chain's CDR3 is CAWSPDSRTFF. The DNA of the CDR3 is TGTGCCTGGAGTCCCGACAGCAGGACTTTCTTT.

This chain joins TRBV29-1 and TRBJ2-5; D is possibly TRBD1 or TRBD2 (5 bases each). V lost 7 bases and J 5 bases, leaving 17 bases between the germline ends. This CDR3 comprises 13 residues. CDR1 and CDR2 (germline): SQVTM, ANQGSEA. The CDR3 nucleotides are TGCAGCGACCTCAGTAGCTGGGGGGAGACCCAGTACTTC. Its translation: CSDLSSWGETQYF.

The rearrangement uses TRBV12-5 and TRBJ2-5, with 9 bases that match TRBD1. CDR1 LGHNT and CDR2 FRNRAP come from the germline V gene. The CDR3 runs 14 residues. V dropped 1 base and J dropped 9; count of bases not matched to a gene: 6. The CDR3 is CASGLAGQGKAQYF. For the CDR3, the DNA is TGTGCTAGTGGTTTGGCCGGACAGGGGAAGGCCCAGTACTTC.

This sequence joins TRBV29-1 and TRBJ1-1; D call uncertain. The CDR3 has 13 amino acids. V gave up 2 bases and J gave up 2 bases, with 9 bases separating them. From germline, CDR1 is SQVTM and CDR2 ANQGSEA. Here the CDR3 DNA reads TGCAGCGTTGAATCGGCACACAACACTGAAGCTTTCTTT. Protein product: CSVESAHNTEAFF.

This clone is a singleton in its sample. The chain links TRBV30 to TRBJ2-3; D tentatively reads TRBD1 or TRBD2 (5 bases each). Looked up from germline, CDR1 is GTSNPN and CDR2 is SVGIG (reference sequence). V shed 3 bases and J shed 6 bases, with 10 bases lying between them. This CDR3 has 12 amino acids. Written as DNA, the CDR3 is TGTGCCTGGAGGGGGACCCGGGATACGCAGTATTTT. This translates into CAWRGTRDTQYF.

This sequence joins TRBV5-4 and TRBJ2-1; D remains unclear. CDR1 and CDR2 (germline): SGHNT, YYREEE (reference sequence). The CDR3 contains 12 residues. Trimming took 10 bases from V and 5 from J, leaving 13 bases between them. The CDR3 DNA is TGTGCCCGCCGGGCGACAAACAATGAGCAGTTCTTC. It is translated as CARRATNNEQFF.

This chain links TRBV7-2 with TRBJ2-3; D unclear. Trimming cost V 0 bases and J 3 bases, with 7 bases left between them. There are 14 residues in the CDR3. In germline, CDR1 is SGHTA, CDR2 FQGNSA. CDR3 bases: TGTGCCAGCAGCTTAGCCGCGAAGACAGATACGCAGTATTTT. This gives the protein CASSLAAKTDTQYF.

Regarding this clone: This same CDR3 is encoded by further DNA sequences in the sample. The chain uses TRBV7-2 and TRBJ2-3, with D tentatively TRBD2 (5 bases). Trimming took 3 bases from V and 2 from J, leaving 9 bases between them. The germline CDR1 and CDR2 sequences are SGHTA and FQGNSA. This CDR3 has 14 amino acids. The CDR3 coding sequence is TGTGCCAGCAGCTTGGCGGGTCACACAGATACGCAGTATTTT. Amino acids: CASSLAGHTDTQYF.

The chain has TRBV30 and TRBJ2-7; D might be TRBD1 (5 bases). Trimming left V 5 bases short and J 4 bases short, with 15 bases between. The germline CDR1 and CDR2 sequences are GTSNPN and SVGIG (reference sequence). The CDR3 loop spans 13 amino acids. CDR3 in DNA: TGTGCCTGGGCTGGCCAGGGAATGTACGAGCAGTACTTC. This sequence encodes CAWAGQGMYEQYF.

This rearrangement joins TRBV29-1 to TRBJ2-1, with D possibly being TRBD1 (6 bases). Germline V gene data show CDR1 as SQVTM and CDR2 as ANQGSEA. CDR3 length: 13 residues. The CDR3 loop reads CGMGTPFYNEQFF. The CDR3 coding sequence is TGCGGGATGGGGACACCCTTCTACAATGAGCAGTTCTTC.

The chain recombines TRBV4-3 with TRBJ1-1; no reliable D call. The germline CDR1 and CDR2 sequences are LGHNA and YSLEER. With 0 bases removed from V and 11 bases from J, the gap between germline ends came to 19 bases. The CDR3 is 15 amino acids. The CDR3 coding sequence is TGCGCCAGCAGCCAAGATAGTGGAGGGTTGAGAAAGGCTTTCTTT. Its protein product is CASSQDSGGLRKAFF.

The rearrangement joins TRBV10-3 to TRBJ2-7; 10 bases fit TRBD1. The CDR3 length is 12 residues. Germline trimming cut 6 bases from V and 4 bases from J; bases unmatched to any gene: 0. Germline V lookup: CDR1 ENHRY, CDR2 SYGVKD. The DNA for the CDR3 is TGTGCCATCAGGGGACAGGGGTACGAGCAGTACTTC. Residues: CAIRGQGYEQYF.

This chain joins TRBV14 and TRBJ2-1; D uncertain. V lost 0 bases to trimming and J lost 13 bases, with 10 bases between them. This CDR3 comprises 12 residues. In germline, CDR1 is SGHDN, CDR2 FVKESK. DNA of the CDR3: TGTGCCAGCAGCCAAGAGTCCGGTCGACAGTTCTTC. This gives the protein CASSQESGRQFF.

The sample holds a few counts of this clone. The genes are TRBV2 and TRBJ1-1, with TRBD1 as a possible D gene (6 bases). Germline CDR1 SNHLY, CDR2 FYNNEI. Trimming took 6 bases from V and 0 from J, leaving 8 bases between them. This CDR3 contains 13 residues. The CDR3: CASRGQLNTEAFF. In nucleotides, the CDR3 is TGTGCCAGCAGGGGACAACTGAACACTGAAGCTTTCTTT.

This chain joins TRBV9 and TRBJ2-2, with 7 bases aligning to TRBD1. The CDR3 is 16 amino acids. The germline V gene has CDR1 SGDLS and CDR2 YYNGEE. Unmatched junction bases numbered 8, after V lost 4 bases and J lost 2 bases. This chain's CDR3 is CASSIQTGVNTGELFF. The CDR3, as DNA: TGTGCCAGCAGCATCCAAACAGGGGTCAACACCGGGGAGCTGTTTTTT.

The chain recombines TRBV2 with TRBJ2-5; 7 positions match TRBD1. Trimming took 5 bases from V and 3 from J; bases not matched to a gene: 3. The germline CDR1 and CDR2 sequences are SNHLY and FYNNEI. The CDR3 has 13 residues. DNA of the CDR3: TGTGCCAGCAGTTACAGGGGAGAAGAGACCCAGTACTTC. This codes for CASSYRGEETQYF.

This clone occurred once. This rearrangement joins TRBV23-1 to TRBJ1-3; D is unresolved. Being an ORF, TRBV23-1 has a function that is uncertain. The V and J ends lost 0 bases and 3 bases respectively, with 12 bases between them. The CDR3 has 16 residues. CDR3 sequence (DNA): TGCGCCAGCAGTCAATCGCCCCGGGGAGGTGGAAACACCATATATTTT. Residues: CASSQSPRGGGNTIYF.